This TCR beta chain was captured by sequencing in a study of T cells in Graves' hyperthyroidism and ophthalmopathy. Germline CDR1 SQVTM, CDR2 ANQGSEA. Losses at the gene ends were 5 bases for V and 8 bases for J; bases not matched to a gene: 11. CDR3 size: 13 residues. When hyperthyroidism was first diagnosed, the blood sample was taken, preceding any ophthalmopathy symptoms. TCR beta CDR3 sequences were amplified from RNA transcripts. First-round RT-PCR of the TCR CDR3 relied on the HTBI primer set. TCRdb reprocessed the multiplex PCR reads with MiXCR, giving one entry per CDR3 protein. Of around 340,000 distinct CDR3 sequences in the sample, about a sixth were seen once.

The sample comprised blood. The source of this sequence is a woman in her thirties with Graves' hyperthyroidism that later progressed to Graves' ophthalmopathy. The chain is built from TRBV29-1 and TRBJ1-1, with TRBD1 matching over 7 bases. The DNA for the CDR3 is TGCAGCGTTCAAGGGACAGCGTCAACCGAAGCTTTCTTT. Translation: CSVQGTASTEAFF.